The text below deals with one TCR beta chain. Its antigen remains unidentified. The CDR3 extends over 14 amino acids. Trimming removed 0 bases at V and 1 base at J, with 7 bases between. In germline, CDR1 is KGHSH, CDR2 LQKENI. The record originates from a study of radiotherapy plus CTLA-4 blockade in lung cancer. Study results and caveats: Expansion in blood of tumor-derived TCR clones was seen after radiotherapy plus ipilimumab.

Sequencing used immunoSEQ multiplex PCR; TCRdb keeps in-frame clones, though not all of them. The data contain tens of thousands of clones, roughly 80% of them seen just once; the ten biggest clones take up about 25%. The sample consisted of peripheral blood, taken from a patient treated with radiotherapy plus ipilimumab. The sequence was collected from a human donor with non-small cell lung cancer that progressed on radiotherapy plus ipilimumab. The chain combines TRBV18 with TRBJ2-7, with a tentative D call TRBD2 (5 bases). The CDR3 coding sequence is TGTGCCAGCTCACCACCTGGCGGGTCCTACGAGCAGTACTTC. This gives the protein CASSPPGGSYEQYF.